A single TCR beta chain is shown here with its context. The PCR made use of 60 Vbeta and 13 Jbeta primers. Generated by immunoSEQ multiplex PCR, the TCRdb table keeps only in-frame clones and is missing some. Among 150,000 to 250,000 clones listed, 65% to 80% were seen once. This record belongs to a study of cytomegalovirus exposure and HLA in healthy donors. Sequencing was carried out using PBMCs. This sequence was found in a young woman in good health and CMV-seropositive.

The CDR3 DNA is TGTGCCAGTAGTATCGGACAGGGGAGAGACTATGGCTACACCTTC. Protein sequence: CASSIGQGRDYGYTF. V is TRBV19 and J is TRBJ1-2, with 9 bases lining up with TRBD1. Germline V gene sequence: CDR1 LNHDA, CDR2 SQIVND (reference sequence). With V trimmed by 3 bases and J by 3 bases, 5 bases remained unmatched. The CDR3 spans 15 residues. The complete variable domain, with remaining parts taken from reference TRBV19 and TRBJ1-2, reads DGGITQSPKYLFRKEGQNVTLSCEQNLNHDAMYWYRQDPGQGLRLIYYSQIVNDFQKGDIAEGYSVSREKKESFPLTVTSAQKNPTAFYLCASSIGQGRDYGYTFGSGTRLTVV.